The clone carrying this TCR beta chain has ten or more counts. Its target is unknown. The cDNA was synthesized by means of template-switch 5'RACE, which was carried out with 10-nucleotide random UMIs. Sequencing runs each generated in excess of 160 million TCR-beta sequences derived from 15-18 subjects. Each CDR3 protein gets one entry after TCRdb re-called the 5' RACE reads with MiXCR. This sample has approximately 47,000 distinct CDR3 sequences, with roughly 13% found just once. These data come from a study of neurological immune-mediated disorders. The ends lost 6 bases at V and 5 bases at J; junction bases unmatched: 5. The CDR3 sequence is 12 residues long. The germline V gene encodes CDR1 DFQATT and CDR2 SNEGSKA (reference sequence). Broader study findings: TCR clonal expansion peaked in HTLV-1-associated myelopathy patients and was lowest in multiple sclerosis patients. Expanded clones shared no CDR3 amino acid sequences across subjects, suggesting private repertoires in all groups.

Time point given: longitudinal time-point 3. The receptor comes from a man aged 25 to 40 in good health. The specimen sequenced was PBMCs. The rearrangement links TRBV20-1 to TRBJ2-5; 8 bases line up with TRBD1. The CDR3 loop is CSATDRVETQYF. CDR3 DNA sequence: TGCAGTGCAACGGACAGGGTGGAGACCCAGTACTTC.